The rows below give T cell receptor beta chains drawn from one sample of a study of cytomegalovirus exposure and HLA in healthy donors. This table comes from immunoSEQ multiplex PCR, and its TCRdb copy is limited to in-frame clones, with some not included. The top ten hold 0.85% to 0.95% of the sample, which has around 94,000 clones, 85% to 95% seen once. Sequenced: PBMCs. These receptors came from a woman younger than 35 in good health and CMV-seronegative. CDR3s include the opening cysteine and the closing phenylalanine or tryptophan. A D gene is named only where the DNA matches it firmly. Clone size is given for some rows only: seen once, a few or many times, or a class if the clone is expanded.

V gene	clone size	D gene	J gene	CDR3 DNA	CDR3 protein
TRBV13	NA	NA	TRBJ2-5	TGTGCCAGCAGCTTAGACCCTAGGGGAGAGACCCAGTACTTC	CASSLDPRGETQYF
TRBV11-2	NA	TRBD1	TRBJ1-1	TGTGCCAGCAGCTTAGCAGGGGGCTCGGTGGACACTGAAGCTTTCTTT	CASSLAGGSVDTEAFF
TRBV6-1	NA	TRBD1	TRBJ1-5	TGTGCCAGCAGGGGAACAGGGGGCGGAAATCAGCCCCAGCATTTT	CASRGTGGGNQPQHF
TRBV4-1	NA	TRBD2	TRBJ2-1	TGCGCCAGCAGCCAAGATTGGGCCGGGAGGAATGAGCAGTTCTTC	CASSQDWAGRNEQFF
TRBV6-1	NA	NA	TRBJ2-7	TGTGCCAGCAGTGAAGGACTATTTTCCTACGAGCAGTACTTC	CASSEGLFSYEQYF
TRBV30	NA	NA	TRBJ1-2	TGTGCCTGGAGTGTACGGGGTTTGGGCTATGGCTACACCTTC	CAWSVRGLGYGYTF
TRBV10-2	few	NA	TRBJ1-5	TGCGCCAGCAGTGGAGGGGGGGTGAGCAATCAGCCCCAGCATTTT	CASSGGGVSNQPQHF
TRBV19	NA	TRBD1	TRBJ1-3	TGTGCCAGTAGTCTGACAGGGGGATATGGAAACACCATATATTTT	CASSLTGGYGNTIYF
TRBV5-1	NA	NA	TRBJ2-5	TGCGCCAGCATTGGGGAGGATGAGACCCAGTACTTC	CASIGEDETQYF
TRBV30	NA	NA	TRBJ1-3	TGTGCCTGGAGTTCACTTCTCTCCCTTACTGGAAACACCATATATTTT	CAWSSLLSLTGNTIYF
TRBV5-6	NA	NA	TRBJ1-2	TGTGCCAGCAGCTTGGAGGCAGGGCACATTGGCTACACCTTC	CASSLEAGHIGYTF
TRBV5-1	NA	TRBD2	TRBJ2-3	TGCGCCAGCAGCGAACCGGGGGGGCTCTTAGATACGCAGTATTTT	CASSEPGGLLDTQYF
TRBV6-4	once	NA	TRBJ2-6	TGTGCCAGCAGTGAGTTATCTGGGGCCAACGTCCTGACTTTC	CASSELSGANVLTF
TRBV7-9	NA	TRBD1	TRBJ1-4	TGTGCCAGCAGCACCCCCCGACAGGGAACAACTAATGAAAAACTGTTTTTT	CASSTPRQGTTNEKLFF
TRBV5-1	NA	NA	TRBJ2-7	TGCGCCAGCAGCCCCCTAGGGGCATGGGACGAGCAGTACTTC	CASSPLGAWDEQYF
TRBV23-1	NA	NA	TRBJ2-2	TGCGCCAGCATCCAATACACCCTTACGTGCGGGGTGTTTTTT	CASIQYTLTCGVFF
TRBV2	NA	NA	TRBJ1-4	TGTGCCAGCAGTCCCTCGACGGGGGAAAAACTGTTTTTT	CASSPSTGEKLFF
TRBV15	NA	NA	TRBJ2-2	TGTGCCACCAGCAGAGCGGAGGACACCGGGGAGCTGTTTTTT	CATSRAEDTGELFF
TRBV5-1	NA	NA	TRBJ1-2	TGCGCCAGCAGCCTCACGGTTCGGGACAAATATGGCTACACCTTC	CASSLTVRDKYGYTF
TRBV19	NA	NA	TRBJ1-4	TGTGCCAGTAGTATAGTCCCGGCGGGCGGTGAAAAACTGTTTTTT	CASSIVPAGGEKLFF
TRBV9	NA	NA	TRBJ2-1	TGTGCCAGCAGCTATCCGGGGATGGGAGGTCAGAACAATGAGCAGTTCTTC	CASSYPGMGGQNNEQFF
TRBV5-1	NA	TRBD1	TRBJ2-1	TGCGCCAGCAGCCCGCGGACAGGAGTCTACAATGAGCAGTTCTTC	CASSPRTGVYNEQFF
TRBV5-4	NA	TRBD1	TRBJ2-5	TGTGCCAGCAGCTTGGTGGGGACAGGACAAGAGACCCAGTACTTC	CASSLVGTGQETQYF
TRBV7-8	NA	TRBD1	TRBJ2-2	TGTGCCAGCACCCAGACACCGGGACAGGGGTCCGGGGAGCTGTTTTTT	CASTQTPGQGSGELFF
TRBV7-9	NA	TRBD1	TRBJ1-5	TGTGCCAGCAGCGTCGGGACAGATTATCAGCCCCAGCATTTT	CASSVGTDYQPQHF
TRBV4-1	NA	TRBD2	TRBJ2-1	TGCGCCAGCAGCCAAGGATCTAGCGGTGATTACAATGAGCAGTTCTTC	CASSQGSSGDYNEQFF
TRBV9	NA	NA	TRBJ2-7	TGTGCCAGCAGCGCCGAGGAGACGGGTATCAACGAGCAGTACTTC	CASSAEETGINEQYF
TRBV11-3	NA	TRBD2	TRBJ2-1	TGTGCCAGCAGCCCCAGACCGGGACTAGCTGCCTTTGAGCAGTTCTTC	CASSPRPGLAAFEQFF
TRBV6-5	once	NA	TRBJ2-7	TGTGCCAGCAGTTACAATCTCGGGACCTACGAGCAGTACTTC	CASSYNLGTYEQYF
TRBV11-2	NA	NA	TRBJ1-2	TGTGCCAGCAGCTTAGGCAGTTCGGGCTACACCTTC	CASSLGSSGYTF
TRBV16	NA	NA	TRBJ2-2	TGTGCCAGCAGCCTTTTGCAGGGGACCGGGGAGCTGTTTTTT	CASSLLQGTGELFF
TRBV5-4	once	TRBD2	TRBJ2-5	TGTGCCAGCACCAGCCTCGGGGGGGCAGGAGAGACCCAGTACTTC	CASTSLGGAGETQYF
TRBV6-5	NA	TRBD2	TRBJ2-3	TGTGCCAGCAGAACGGGGGACTACTACACAGATACGCAGTATTTT	CASRTGDYYTDTQYF
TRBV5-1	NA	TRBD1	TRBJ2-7	TGCGCCAGCAGCCTAGGACAGGGTGCCTACGAGCAGTACTTC	CASSLGQGAYEQYF
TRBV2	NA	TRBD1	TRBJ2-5	TGTGCCAGCAGTGGAGTCCCGGGACAGGGGCCCGTACAAGAGACCCAGTACTTC	CASSGVPGQGPVQETQYF
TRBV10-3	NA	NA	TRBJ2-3	TGTGCCATCAGTGAAGCTAGCACAGATACGCAGTATTTT	CAISEASTDTQYF
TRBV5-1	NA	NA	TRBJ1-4	TGCGCCAGCAGCTTGGGGGGAGGAGCTAATGAAAAACTGTTTTTT	CASSLGGGANEKLFF
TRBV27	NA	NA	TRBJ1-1	NA	CASSSSGGGTEAFF
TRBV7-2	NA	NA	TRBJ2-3	TGTGCCAGCAGCCCGATGGGCGGAGGGCCTTTTGGCACGCAGTATTTT	CASSPMGGGPFGTQYF
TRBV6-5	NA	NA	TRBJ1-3	TGTGCCAGCAGTTACTTTTCCGGCAGGGCTGGAAACACCATATATTTT	CASSYFSGRAGNTIYF
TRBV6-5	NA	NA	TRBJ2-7	TGTGCCAGCAGTTACGGCGGAACCCACTCCTACGAGCAGTACTTC	CASSYGGTHSYEQYF
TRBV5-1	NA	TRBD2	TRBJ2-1	TGCGCCAGCAGCCCTACAGCGGGGGGCCCACACAATGAGCAGTTCTTC	CASSPTAGGPHNEQFF
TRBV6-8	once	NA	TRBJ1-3	TGTGCCAGCAGTTACGGACAGAATCTCTATACACCCTCTGGAAACACCATATATTTT	CASSYGQNLYTPSGNTIYF
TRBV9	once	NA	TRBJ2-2	TGTGCCAGCAGCGTCTGGGGCGCGGGAACCGGGGAGCTGTTTTTT	CASSVWGAGTGELFF
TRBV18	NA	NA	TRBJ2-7	TGTGCCAGCTCCGACCACCCGGAGTTCTCCTACGAGCAGTACTTC	CASSDHPEFSYEQYF
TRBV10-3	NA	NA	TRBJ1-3	TGTGCCATCAGTTCAGGGTCTTTCTCTGGAAACACCATATATTTT	CAISSGSFSGNTIYF
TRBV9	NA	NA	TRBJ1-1	TGTGCCAGCAGCGAGTGGGGGCCCGGCTCACTTGTGTACACTGAAGCTTTCTTT	CASSEWGPGSLVYTEAFF
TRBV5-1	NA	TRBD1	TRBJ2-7	TGCGCCAGCAGCCTACGGGACAGCGTCCGTATCACCGGTGAGCAGTACTTC	CASSLRDSVRITGEQYF
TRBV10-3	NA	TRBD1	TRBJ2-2	TGTGCCAACAAAAGGGGTTCCGGGACAGATGCGAACACCGGGGAGCTGTTTTTT	CANKRGSGTDANTGELFF
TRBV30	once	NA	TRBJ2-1	TGTGCCTGGAGTGTCGGTAAGCCGGAGCAGTTCTTC	CAWSVGKPEQFF
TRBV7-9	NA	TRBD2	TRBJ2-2	TGTGCCAGCAGCTTCCCTCCTAGCGGGGGGTCCGACACCGGGGAGCTGTTTTTT	CASSFPPSGGSDTGELFF
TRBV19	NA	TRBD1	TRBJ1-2	TGTGCCAGTAGTATGGCGACAGGGGAAGGCTATGGCTACACCTTC	CASSMATGEGYGYTF
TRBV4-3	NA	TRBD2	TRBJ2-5	TGCGCCAGCAGCCACCCTAGCGAGGGAGGGCAAGAGACCCAGTACTTC	CASSHPSEGGQETQYF
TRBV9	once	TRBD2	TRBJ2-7	TGTGCCAGCAGCCCCCCCGTAGGCGGGAGAGCCGAGCAGTACTTC	CASSPPVGGRAEQYF
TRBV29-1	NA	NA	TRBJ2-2	TGCAGCGTTAGGGATGTGGGAGCCACCACCGGGGAGCTGTTTTTT	CSVRDVGATTGELFF
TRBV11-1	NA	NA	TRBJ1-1	TGTGCCAGCAGACCGGGTTACCTAACGAACACTGAAGCTTTCTTT	CASRPGYLTNTEAFF
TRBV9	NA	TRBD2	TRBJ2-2	TGTGCCAGCAGCGTAGGGCTAGCGGGCATCAACGGGGAGCTGTTTTTT	CASSVGLAGINGELFF